The 19 T cell receptor beta chains below come from one sample, sequenced in a study of CD4+ T cells in melanoma. The table came from immunoSEQ multiplex PCR; TCRdb's copy has only in-frame clones and leaves some out. The sample holds about 20,000 clones; around 78% are singletons and the top ten take approximately 9.8%. The source of these receptors is a human donor with melanoma.

This clone has more than one count but fewer than ten. The sample carries other DNA sequences with the same CDR3. V is TRBV5-1 and J is TRBJ1-2, with TRBD1 identical over 12 bases. J was trimmed by 7 bases and V by 4 bases; bases with no gene match: 17. This CDR3 is built from 18 residues. Germline V gene sequence: CDR1 SGHRS, CDR2 YFSETQ. The DNA of the CDR3 is TGCGCCAGCAGCCGCGATTCCCAGGGGACAGGGGGCGGCGGTGGCTACACCTTC. Translating gives CASSRDSQGTGGGGGYTF.

The chain has TRBV19 and TRBJ1-2, with TRBD1 as a possible D gene (5 bases). The ends were cut back, 5 bases at V and 7 bases at J, with 8 bases in the middle. The CDR3 spans 11 residues. Germline V CDR1 and CDR2: LNHDA, SQIVND (reference sequence). CDR3: CASSGRGGYTF. The CDR3, as DNA: TGTGCCAGTAGTGGAAGGGGTGGCTACACCTTC.

V usage is TRBV7-3 and J usage is TRBJ2-1, with D possibly TRBD2 on 6 matching bases. The CDR3 is 14 amino acids. From germline, CDR1 is SGHTA and CDR2 FQGTGA. The V and J ends lost 3 bases and 7 bases respectively, with 13 bases between them. As DNA, the CDR3 is TGTGCCAGCAGCTTCGGCAGGGCGGGGAATGAGCAGTTCTTC. Encoded protein: CASSFGRAGNEQFF.

The V and J genes are TRBV11-2 and TRBJ1-1, with no clear D. Looked up from germline, CDR1 is SGHAT and CDR2 is FQNNGV. V lost 6 bases, J lost 4 bases, and 18 bases lay in between. This CDR3 spans 15 amino acids. CDR3 amino acids: CASRSSLQGSTEAFF. CDR3 DNA: TGTGCCAGCAGGTCAAGCCTTCAAGGGAGCACTGAAGCTTTCTTT.

This rearrangement joins TRBV7-2 to TRBJ1-2, with 8 bases identical to TRBD1. V gave up 2 bases and J gave up 8 bases; unmatched junction bases: 10. The germline V gene encodes CDR1 SGHTA and CDR2 FQGNSA. The CDR3 sequence is 15 residues long. The CDR3 spells CASSLFTGGGRGYTF. CDR3 DNA: TGTGCCAGCAGCTTATTCACAGGGGGAGGCCGCGGCTACACCTTC.

This sequence joins TRBV6-6 and TRBJ2-3; 9 positions match TRBD2. V trimming: 6 bases; J trimming: 0 bases; junction bases outside the gene matches: 1. This CDR3 spans 14 amino acids. Germline CDR1 is MNHNY and CDR2 is SVGAGI (reference sequence). Written as DNA, the CDR3 is TGTGCCAGCAGGCGGGGGGGAAGCACAGATACGCAGTATTTT. Translation: CASRRGGSTDTQYF.

The chain joins TRBV9 to TRBJ1-3, with TRBD1 identical over 8 bases. Losses at the gene ends were 3 bases for V and 2 bases for J; bases not matched to a gene: 10. The CDR3 extends over 17 amino acids. Germline V gene sequence: CDR1 SGDLS, CDR2 YYNGEE. The DNA of the CDR3 is TGTGCCAGCAGCGCCGCCCTGCAGGGGGCGGCTGGAAACACCATATATTTT. This codes for CASSAALQGAAGNTIYF.

V and J are TRBV5-1 and TRBJ1-4; TRBD1 matches 12 bases. J lost 6 bases, V lost 4 bases, and 1 base had no gene match. CDR1 and CDR2 from the germline V gene are SGHRS and YFSETQ. CDR3 length: 14 residues. CDR3 residues: CASSRDRGHEKLFF. The CDR3 coding sequence is TGCGCCAGCAGCCGGGACAGGGGGCATGAAAAACTGTTTTTT.

This chain links TRBV7-9 with TRBJ2-5; 12 nucleotides align to TRBD2. The ends lost 5 bases at V and 5 bases at J; junction bases unmatched: 12. CDR1 is SEHNR, CDR2 FQNEAQ, per germline (reference sequence). The length of the CDR3 is 17 residues. The CDR3 coding sequence is TGTGCCAGCAGCCCGTCCAGACTAGCGGGGGAGCGGGAGACCCAGTACTTC. This gives the protein CASSPSRLAGERETQYF.

The J gene is TRBJ1-5, the V gene TRBV2; D gene unclear. In germline, CDR1 is SNHLY, CDR2 FYNNEI. Trimming took 5 bases from V and 15 from J, leaving 20 bases between them. The CDR3 runs to 13 residues. CDR3: CASSPQTSTRRHF. The DNA of the CDR3 is TGTGCCAGCAGTCCCCAGACGAGTACCAGAAGGCATTTT.

The V call is TRBV29-1, the J call TRBJ2-3; 8 bases map to TRBD2. This CDR3 is built from 14 residues. V gave up 8 bases and J gave up 6 bases; unmatched junction bases: 13. The germline gives CDR1 SQVTM, CDR2 ANQGSEA. The CDR3 DNA is TGCAGCTCGGGGGGGGACCCAGGGGCCGATACGCAGTATTTT. Encoded protein: CSSGGDPGADTQYF.

This clone occurred a few times. The chain recombines TRBV10-2 with TRBJ1-4, with 7 bases identical to TRBD1. V lost 5 bases and J lost 4; bases outside the gene matches: 1. Germline CDR1 WSHSY, CDR2 SAAADI. The CDR3 loop spans 13 amino acids. The CDR3 DNA reads TGCGCCAGCAGTTGGGACAGTAATGAAAAACTGTTTTTT. It specifies CASSWDSNEKLFF.

In DNA form, the CDR3 reads TGTGCCAGTACCTCCCTCACAGGGGGCCGCTCTGGAAACACCATATATTTT. Its translation is CASTSLTGGRSGNTIYF. This chain joins TRBV19 and TRBJ1-3; 9 nucleotides match TRBD1. Looked up from germline, CDR1 is LNHDA and CDR2 is SQIVND (reference sequence). The length of the CDR3 is 17 residues. V shed 7 bases, J shed 0 bases, and the junction held 10 bases outside the gene matches.

The chain joins TRBV7-9 to TRBJ2-1; TRBD2 matches at 15 bases. There are 17 residues in the CDR3. Trimming took 5 bases from V and 8 from J; bases not matched to a gene: 10. CDR1 and CDR2 from the germline V gene are SEHNR and FQNEAQ (reference sequence). The CDR3 DNA sequence: TGTGCCAGCAGCAGAGGACTAGCGGGGGGGCAGTCGGATGAGCAGTTCTTC. Its protein product is CASSRGLAGGQSDEQFF.

This clone was observed a single time. The chain is built from TRBV10-2 and TRBJ1-2, with D tentatively TRBD1 (6 bases). Germline CDR1 WSHSY, CDR2 SAAADI. The CDR3 consists of 11 residues. Trimming took 8 bases from V and 2 from J, leaving 6 bases between them. The CDR3 DNA reads as TGCGCCAGCGGACAGAACTATGGCTACACCTTC. The encoded protein is CASGQNYGYTF.

The rearrangement joins TRBV11-2 to TRBJ1-3; 9 bases fit TRBD1. CDR3 length: 16 residues. CDR1 and CDR2 (germline): SGHAT, FQNNGV. Germline trimming cut 5 bases from V and 4 bases from J; bases unmatched to any gene: 9. As DNA, the CDR3 is TGTGCCAGCAGCCTATTTACAGGGGGCGCGGGAAACACCATATATTTT. This encodes CASSLFTGGAGNTIYF.

The chain recombines TRBV6-5 with TRBJ1-1; D unresolved. CDR3 length: 16 residues. The germline CDR1 and CDR2 sequences are MNHEY and SVGAGI. Trimming left V 3 bases short and J 0 bases short, with 14 bases between. As DNA, the CDR3 is TGTGCCAGCAGTTATTCTAACGTGGGCATGAACACTGAAGCTTTCTTT. This translates into CASSYSNVGMNTEAFF.

The chain links TRBV18 to TRBJ2-7; TRBD1 agrees at 10 bases. CDR1 is KGHSH and CDR2 is LQKENI in the germline V gene. The CDR3 is 17 amino acids. With 4 bases clipped from V and 2 bases from J, the junction kept 11 bases outside the gene matches. This chain's CDR3 is CASSRRKSGTGAYEQYF. The CDR3, as DNA: TGTGCCAGCTCACGAAGAAAGTCCGGGACAGGGGCCTACGAGCAGTACTTC.

This clone is medium-sized. This chain connects TRBV7-9 to TRBJ1-2; D possibly corresponds to TRBD1 (6 bases). Germline V gene lookup returns CDR1 SEHNR and CDR2 FQNEAQ (reference sequence). The V end was cut by 1 base, the J end by 4 bases, with 13 bases between. The CDR3 sequence is 15 residues long. For the CDR3, the DNA is TGTGCCAGCAGCTTAGAACTGACAGGCCTCTATGGCTACACCTTC. Translating it yields CASSLELTGLYGYTF.